The rows below give T cell receptor beta chains drawn from one sample of a study of T cell changes during pregnancy in multiple sclerosis. Some clones are missing from TCRdb's copy, which holds only in-frame ones; the method was immunoSEQ multiplex PCR. The table has around 45,000 clones, roughly nine tenths seen once. The sample here was CD4+ T cells from peripheral blood mononuclear cells, taken before pregnancy. Receptor source: a female donor with multiple sclerosis, enrolled in a pregnancy study. The CDR3 runs from the conserved cysteine through the conserved F or W. The D gene is left open where the match is weak. Clone size is given for some rows only: seen once, a few or many times, or a class if the clone is expanded.

clone size: .; V gene: TRBV7-3; D gene: TRBD2; J gene: TRBJ2-3; CDR3 protein: CASSFQGGGADTQYF; CDR3 DNA: TGTGCCAGCAGCTTCCAGGGCGGGGGGGCAGATACGCAGTATTTT
clone size: once; V gene: TRBV19; D gene: TRBD1; J gene: TRBJ1-6; CDR3 protein: CASRTTGGNNSPLHF; CDR3 DNA: TGTGCCAGTAGGACGACAGGGGGCAATAATTCACCCCTCCACTTT
clone size: .; V gene: TRBV7-6; D gene: .; J gene: TRBJ2-1; CDR3 protein: CASSYPPRRNEQFF; CDR3 DNA: TGTGCCAGCAGCTACCCCCCCAGGAGGAATGAGCAGTTCTTC
clone size: .; V gene: TRBV7-3; D gene: TRBD1; J gene: TRBJ2-3; CDR3 protein: CASSLVWTGDRSGGTDTQYF; CDR3 DNA: TGTGCCAGCAGCTTAGTATGGACAGGGGATCGTTCGGGAGGCACAGATACGCAGTATTTT
clone size: .; V gene: TRBV29-1; D gene: TRBD2; J gene: TRBJ2-1; CDR3 protein: CSVEAGGHGEQFF; CDR3 DNA: TGCAGCGTTGAAGCGGGGGGGCACGGCGAGCAGTTCTTC
clone size: .; V gene: TRBV6-5; D gene: .; J gene: TRBJ2-2; CDR3 protein: CASSQGWTGELFF; CDR3 DNA: TGTGCCAGCAGTCAGGGGTGGACCGGGGAGCTGTTTTTT
clone size: .; V gene: TRBV11-1; D gene: .; J gene: TRBJ1-1; CDR3 protein: CASSLDQGFGTEAFF; CDR3 DNA: TGTGCCAGCAGCTTAGATCAGGGGTTCGGCACTGAAGCTTTCTTT
clone size: .; V gene: TRBV7-2; D gene: TRBD1; J gene: TRBJ2-4; CDR3 protein: CASSSTGTGGASIQYF; CDR3 DNA: TGTGCCAGCAGCTCCACCGGGACAGGGGGCGCGTCAATTCAGTACTTC
clone size: .; V gene: TRBV7-3; D gene: .; J gene: TRBJ2-1; CDR3 protein: CASSLEAGPRNEQFF; CDR3 DNA: TGTGCCAGCAGCTTAGAGGCAGGGCCCCGGAATGAGCAGTTCTTC
clone size: few; V gene: TRBV11-2; D gene: .; J gene: TRBJ2-7; CDR3 protein: CASSPDMTYEQYF; CDR3 DNA: TGTGCCAGCAGCCCGGACATGACCTACGAGCAGTACTTC
clone size: .; V gene: TRBV7-9; D gene: .; J gene: TRBJ1-4; CDR3 protein: CASSLAGGEEKLFF; CDR3 DNA: TGTGCCAGCAGCTTAGCAGGGGGAGAAGAAAAACTGTTTTTT